This TCR beta chain was captured by sequencing in a study of diagnostic markers for celiac disease. Germline CDR1 SGHRS, CDR2 YFSETQ. The CDR3 runs to 17 residues. TCRdb re-called the reads, yielding one record per CDR3 amino acid sequence without DNA. The sample totals around 7,500 distinct CDR3 sequences. The sequence was collected from a human donor. This table probably holds off-target reads from a library built for another chain. The genes are TRBV5-1 and TRBJ1-3; there is no DNA to check the TCRdb D call of TRBD1. Material for sequencing was either unsorted cells or a sorted T cell fraction (not recorded which). The CDR3 reads CASSLVPGGSFGNTIYF.